The 19 T cell receptor beta chains below were found in one sample sequenced in a study of shared clonotypes between healthy human individuals. Measured with immunoSEQ multiplex PCR; TCRdb has only the in-frame clones, and not every one. There are roughly 2.1 million clones in the sample; about 92% occur only once, and 1.5% to 2% lies in the top ten. Naive CD8 populations comprised CD45RO-negative cells positively selected for CCR7, excluding terminally differentiated effector memory CD45RA+ cells. Sequencing was performed on naive CD8+ T cells from PBMCs. The receptors derive from a man aged 18 to 29 in good health. Some clones in this sample may be carry-over from other donors' samples.

This chain joins TRBV10-3 and TRBJ2-7; 7 bases map to TRBD1. Germline loops: CDR1 ENHRY, CDR2 SYGVKD. The CDR3 is 14 amino acids. J was trimmed by 1 base and V by 4 bases; bases with no gene match: 4. The DNA for the CDR3 is TGTGCCATCAGTGCCCCGGGACAGTCCTACGAGCAGTACTTC. Its protein product is CAISAPGQSYEQYF.

The chain employs TRBV28 and TRBJ1-1; D is perhaps TRBD1 (6 bases). The ends were cut back, 4 bases at V and 7 bases at J, with 22 bases in the middle. CDR3 size: 16 residues. CDR1 and CDR2 from the germline V gene are MDHEN and SYDVKM. CDR3 nucleotides: TGTGCCAGCAGTTCCCCGTCTACAGGGAGCAGTGTTGAAGCTTTCTTT. This sequence encodes CASSSPSTGSSVEAFF.

The chain employs TRBV13 and TRBJ2-7; no clear D gene. The ends were cut back, 0 bases at V and 6 bases at J, with 6 bases in the middle. Germline-derived CDR1 and CDR2 are PRHDT and FYEKMQ (reference sequence). The CDR3 is made up of 12 amino acids. The CDR3 spells CASSLGVAEQYF. The CDR3 nucleotides are TGTGCCAGCAGCTTAGGGGTGGCCGAGCAGTACTTC. Full variable domain (rest looked up from reference TRBV13 and TRBJ2-7): AAGVIQSPRHLIKEKRETATLKCYPIPRHDTVYWYQQGPGQDPQFLISFYEKMQSDKGSIPDRFSAQQFSDYHSELNMSSLELGDSALYFCASSLGVAEQYFGPGTRLTVT.

The gene calls are TRBV6-5 and TRBJ2-1, with D unclear. The CDR3 spans 13 residues. Trimming left V 4 bases short and J 12 bases short, with 16 bases between. The germline V gene encodes CDR1 MNHEY and CDR2 SVGAGI. The CDR3 region has the DNA TGTGCCAGCAGTTTAGACCCGTACATCGGGCAGTTCTTC. Translated, it gives CASSLDPYIGQFF.

The chain employs TRBV14 and TRBJ2-7, with TRBD1 as a possible D gene (7 bases). Trimming stripped 0 bases from V and 5 bases from J, with 20 bases between. The germline gives CDR1 SGHDN, CDR2 FVKESK. The CDR3 contains 17 residues. The CDR3 here is CASSQETFMGRGDEQYF. CDR3 nucleotide sequence: TGTGCCAGCAGCCAAGAGACGTTTATGGGCAGGGGGGACGAGCAGTACTTC.

The chain uses TRBV30 and TRBJ2-7; 8 bases line up with TRBD1. The germline V gene has CDR1 GTSNPN and CDR2 SVGIG (reference sequence). The CDR3 loop spans 14 amino acids. V shed 2 bases and J 0 bases; nucleotides not matched to a gene: 3. Here the CDR3 reads CAWSLTGDSYEQYF. The CDR3 DNA sequence: TGTGCCTGGAGTTTGACAGGGGACTCCTACGAGCAGTACTTC.

Notes on this clone: The identical CDR3 is also encoded by other nucleotide sequences in the sample. CDR3 in DNA: TGTGCCAGCAGTGAAGGGGGAGCTGAAGCTTTCTTT. It specifies CASSEGGAEAFF. The chain recombines TRBV6-1 with TRBJ1-1; D is unresolved. The ends were cut back, 1 base at V and 6 bases at J, with 6 bases in the middle. This CDR3 is 12 amino acids long. Germline-derived CDR1 and CDR2 are MNHNS and SASEGT.

This rearrangement joins TRBV5-6 to TRBJ1-1, with D unclear. From germline, CDR1 is SGHDT and CDR2 YYEEEE. Between the trimmed V and J ends, which lost 4 bases and 4 bases, there was a span of 11 bases. This CDR3 contains 13 residues. CDR3 protein: CASSMEGATEAFF. The CDR3 DNA sequence: TGTGCCAGCAGCATGGAAGGTGCCACTGAAGCTTTCTTT.

Of note for this clone: This specimen includes other DNA sequences encoding the same CDR3. The chain carries TRBV6-5 and TRBJ2-7; D not certain. Germline lookup yields CDR1 MNHEY and CDR2 SVGAGI. The ends were cut back, 2 bases at V and 3 bases at J, with 8 bases in the middle. This CDR3 has 13 residues. The CDR3 sequence: CASSYSESYEQYF. The CDR3 DNA follows: TGTGCCAGCAGTTACAGTGAAAGCTACGAGCAGTACTTC.

The gene calls are TRBV16 and TRBJ1-2; 7 nucleotides agree with TRBD1. Germline CDR1 reads KGHSY; CDR2 reads FQNENV. The ends lost 4 bases at V and 0 bases at J; junction bases unmatched: 5. The CDR3 runs 15 residues. CDR3 DNA: TGTGCCAGCAGCCCGAGACAGGGAACTAACTATGGCTACACCTTC. Translation gives CASSPRQGTNYGYTF.

The CDR3 sequence is CASSSRASGNADTQYF. In DNA form, the CDR3 reads TGTGCCAGCAGTTCCAGAGCTAGCGGGAATGCAGATACGCAGTATTTT. This sequence joins TRBV28 and TRBJ2-3, with 9 nucleotides matching TRBD2. CDR3 length: 16 residues. The germline V gene has CDR1 MDHEN and CDR2 SYDVKM. V lost 4 bases to trimming and J lost 4 bases; unmatched junction nucleotides: 9.

The chain links TRBV27 to TRBJ2-7, with 11 bases aligning to TRBD1. The junction had 7 bases not matched to a gene; V was cut back by 4 bases and J by 2 bases. The CDR3 has 16 residues. Germline CDR1 is MNHEY and CDR2 is SMNVEV (reference sequence). Written as DNA, the CDR3 is TGTGCCAGCAGTTCCATAGGGACAGGGGGACCCTACGAGCAGTACTTC. It specifies CASSSIGTGGPYEQYF.

V is TRBV19 and J is TRBJ1-5, with D perhaps matching TRBD1 (5 bases). Germline assignment: CDR1 LNHDA and CDR2 SQIVND (reference sequence). The CDR3 covers 13 residues. Trimming removed 4 bases from V and 6 bases from J, with 10 bases in between. DNA for the CDR3: TGTGCCAGTAGTAATTGGGGGAGTCAGCCCCAGCATTTT. This gives the protein CASSNWGSQPQHF.

The genes are TRBV4-2 and TRBJ1-5, with D maybe TRBD1 (5 bases). The CDR3 has 16 amino acids. With 3 bases removed from V and 7 bases from J, the gap between germline ends came to 19 bases. Germline assignment: CDR1 LGHNA and CDR2 YNFKEQ. The CDR3 nucleotides read TGTGCCAGCAGCCAGATTGGGACTGTGTCGTGGCAGCCCCAGCATTTT. It encodes CASSQIGTVSWQPQHF.

J is TRBJ2-7 and V is TRBV27; D possibly uses TRBD1 or TRBD2 (6 bases each). Trimming took off 7 bases at V and 1 base at J, with 14 bases between the two ends. The CDR3 loop spans 14 amino acids. Germline V lookup: CDR1 MNHEY, CDR2 SMNVEV (reference sequence). The CDR3 sequence: CASTRVGGSYEQYF. The CDR3, as DNA: TGTGCCAGCACCCGGGTAGGGGGGTCCTACGAGCAGTACTTC.

The chain is built from TRBV7-6 and TRBJ2-1, with TRBD2 identical over 8 bases. V shed 6 bases and J 2 bases; nucleotides not matched to a gene: 6. Germline CDR1 SGHVS, CDR2 FNYEAQ. The CDR3 has 15 amino acids. CDR3 sequence reads: CASSSGVPTYNEQFF. In DNA form, the CDR3 reads TGTGCCAGCAGTAGCGGGGTCCCCACCTACAATGAGCAGTTCTTC.

The V call is TRBV13, the J call TRBJ2-1; TRBD2 agrees at 10 bases. The J segment lost 5 bases and the V segment lost 5 bases, leaving 12 bases of the junction unmatched. Germline V gene sequence: CDR1 PRHDT, CDR2 FYEKMQ (reference sequence). The CDR3 spans 17 residues. CDR3: CASSPGRAGGRDNEQFF. As DNA, the CDR3 is TGTGCCAGCAGCCCGGGGAGAGCGGGAGGGCGGGACAATGAGCAGTTCTTC.

The V call is TRBV7-9, the J call TRBJ2-1; TRBD1 aligns across 7 bases. The CDR3 sequence is 14 residues long. Germline V CDR1 and CDR2: SEHNR, FQNEAQ (reference sequence). V lost 5 bases and J lost 4; bases outside the gene matches: 5. CDR3 protein: CASSLSQGYNEQFF. CDR3 bases: TGTGCCAGCAGCCTTTCACAGGGGTACAATGAGCAGTTCTTC.

Comment on this clone: The same CDR3 is also encoded by other DNA sequences in this sample. This chain uses TRBV9 with TRBJ2-2; D may be TRBD2 (6 bases). This CDR3 has 15 residues. Trimming stripped 2 bases from V and 5 bases from J, with 13 bases between. The germline gives CDR1 SGDLS, CDR2 YYNGEE. The CDR3 loop reads CASSVAGRSTGELFF. The DNA for the CDR3 is TGTGCCAGCAGCGTGGCAGGGAGGTCTACCGGGGAGCTGTTTTTT.